The next 5 T cell receptor beta chains were all read from a single sample in a study of cytomegalovirus exposure and HLA in healthy donors. 60 Vbeta and 13 Jbeta primers were used in PCR. The method was immunoSEQ multiplex PCR; TCRdb's version includes in-frame clones alone and lacks a portion of them. The sample includes around 180,000 clones, about 73% seen only once; the top ten take about 13%. Sample: PBMCs. Every receptor here comes from a woman between 45 and 65 years old in good health and CMV-seropositive.

The CDR3 nucleotides read TGCGCCAGCAGCTTGATGGGAGGCGAGCAGTACTTC. Protein product: CASSLMGGEQYF. V is TRBV5-1 and J is TRBJ2-7, with D possibly matching TRBD2 (6 bases). Trimming removed 1 base from V and 6 bases from J, with 8 bases in between. Germline V gene data show CDR1 as SGHRS and CDR2 as YFSETQ. This CDR3 is built from 12 residues.

Only one count was recorded for this clone. The chain uses TRBV18 and TRBJ2-5; no clear D. V dropped 2 bases and J dropped 8 bases, with 12 bases sitting between them. This CDR3 has 13 amino acids. Germline V lookup: CDR1 KGHSH, CDR2 LQKENI. CDR3 nucleotides: TGTGCCAGCTCACCAAGCCCCTACGAAACCCAGTACTTC. This codes for CASSPSPYETQYF.

The rearrangement links TRBV4-2 to TRBJ2-1; 13 bases match TRBD2. In germline, CDR1 is LGHNA, CDR2 YNFKEQ. This CDR3 is 15 amino acids long. After removal of 4 bases from V and 9 bases from J, the junction contained 6 bases not matched to a gene. CDR3 nucleotide sequence: TGTGCCAGCAGCCGCGGGACTAGCGGGGAAGGTGAGCAGTTCTTC. Translation: CASSRGTSGEGEQFF.

This chain links TRBV5-1 with TRBJ1-1; 9 bases match TRBD1. V lost 0 bases, J lost 0 bases, and 6 bases stayed unmatched. The CDR3 runs 17 residues. CDR1 is SGHRS, CDR2 YFSETQ, per germline. The CDR3 DNA sequence: TGCGCCAGCAGCTTGGGGACAGGGGCAAATATGAACACTGAAGCTTTCTTT. Translation: CASSLGTGANMNTEAFF.

The J gene is TRBJ1-2, the V gene TRBV5-6; tentatively, D is TRBD1 (5 bases). The germline gives CDR1 SGHDT, CDR2 YYEEEE. The CDR3 spans 11 residues. The V end lost 1 base, the J end lost 7 bases, and 5 bases lay between the germline ends. The CDR3 nucleotides are TGTGCCAGCAGCTTGACAGGTGGCTACACCTTC. This sequence encodes CASSLTGGYTF.